The rows below give T cell receptor beta chains drawn from one sample of a study of TIL therapy for anti-PD-1-resistant metastatic lung cancer. Sequencing used immunoSEQ multiplex PCR; TCRdb keeps in-frame clones, though not all of them. The sample has around 45,000 clones, less than 85% seen once. Sequencing was performed on tumor tissue, taken at baseline. Receptors originate from a person between 25 and 79 years old with non-small cell lung cancer. CDR3s leave out the opening cysteine and the closing phenylalanine or tryptophan. Fields, in order: V gene, CDR3 protein.

V: TRBV4-1
CDR3: ASSQMGPYGYT

V: TRBV18
CDR3: ASSPGSDKAYEQY

V: TRBV7-9
CDR3: ASSPGSAEAF

V: TRBV6-5
CDR3: ASSYSNRVNTEAF

V: TRBV4-2
CDR3: ASSQSPTSRGTDTQY

V: TRBV15
CDR3: ATSRDRGYYGYT

V: TRBV30
CDR3: AWRSQLNQPQH

V: TRBV7-9
CDR3: ASSLSSFETQY

V: TRBV11-3
CDR3: ASSPLPRGTPL

V: TRBV6-1
CDR3: ASSVSGGQNYGYT

V: TRBV7-7
CDR3: ASSLKIGNSPLH

V: TRBV11-3
CDR3: ASSSAGEDTDTQY

V: TRBV19
CDR3: ASRTSRELSNQPQH

V: TRBV10-3
CDR3: AISESTGGYEQY

V: TRBV5-1
CDR3: ASRAGLAGVEQY

V: TRBV2
CDR3: ASGAGESDTQY

V: TRBV7-6
CDR3: ASSPSGDTQY

V: TRBV11-3
CDR3: ASSPKGRLEQF

V: TRBV6-6
CDR3: ASSYSGGAGDTQY

V: TRBV5-6
CDR3: ASSLGQGVGQETQY

V: TRBV27
CDR3: ASSVGQSEAF

V: TRBV6-4
CDR3: ASSDSSGRASYNEQF

V: TRBV30
CDR3: AWSPPGRRPRDTDTQY

V: TRBV6-1
CDR3: ASSDRGGRRELF

V: TRBV28
CDR3: ASRANGRPNSYEQY

V: TRBV6-5
CDR3: ASSEMNTEAF

V: TRBV10-3
CDR3: ATIHSVGHYGYT

V: TRBV18
CDR3: ASSSWTSGGVVGEQF

V: TRBV5-1
CDR3: ASSLVDGSAYEQY

V: TRBV6-1
CDR3: ASGLRSSYNEQF

V: TRBV7-6
CDR3: ASSLAGGGQETQY

V: TRBV30
CDR3: AWRGGGANTGELF

V: TRBV7-3
CDR3: ASSLLAGGQETQY

V: TRBV30
CDR3: AWAGGNADTQY

V: TRBV4-1
CDR3: ASSQGGIPYEQY

V: TRBV11-3
CDR3: ASSSSGLDEQY

V: TRBV2
CDR3: ASSGLAGGVGGTGELF

V: TRBV4-1
CDR3: ASSQLAGEYGELF

V: TRBV7-8
CDR3: ASSLRTGGGYT

V: TRBV5-4
CDR3: ASSLAGTLATNEKLF

V: TRBV27
CDR3: ASSRQDGISYNEQF

V: TRBV18
CDR3: ASSPNGGRSGELF

V: TRBV28
CDR3: ATGGIGYEQY

V: TRBV19
CDR3: ASSVQGTDIQY

V: TRBV4-3
CDR3: ASSQDEGRSNYGYT

V: TRBV6-5
CDR3: ASSTTRMEQY

V: TRBV5-4
CDR3: ASSQDSVSNYGYT